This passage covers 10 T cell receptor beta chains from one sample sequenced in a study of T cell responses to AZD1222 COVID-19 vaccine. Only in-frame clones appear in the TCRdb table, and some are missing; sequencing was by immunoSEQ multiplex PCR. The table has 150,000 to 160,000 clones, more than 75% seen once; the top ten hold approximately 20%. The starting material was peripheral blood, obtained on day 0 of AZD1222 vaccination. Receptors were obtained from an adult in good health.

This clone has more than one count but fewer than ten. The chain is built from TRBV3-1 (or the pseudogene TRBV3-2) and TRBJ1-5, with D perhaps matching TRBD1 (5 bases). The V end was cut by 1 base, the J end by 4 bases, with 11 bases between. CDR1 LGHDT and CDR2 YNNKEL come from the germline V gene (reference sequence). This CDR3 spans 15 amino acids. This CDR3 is CASSQGGRTNQPQHF. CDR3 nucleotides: TGTGCCAGCAGCCAAGGGGGCAGGACAAATCAGCCCCAGCATTTT.

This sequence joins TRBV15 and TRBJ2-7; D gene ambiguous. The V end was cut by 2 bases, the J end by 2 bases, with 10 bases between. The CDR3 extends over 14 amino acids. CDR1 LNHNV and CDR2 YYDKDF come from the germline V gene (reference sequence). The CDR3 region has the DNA TGTGCCACCAGCAGAAAAGGGCCACCCTACGAGCAGTACTTC. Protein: CATSRKGPPYEQYF.

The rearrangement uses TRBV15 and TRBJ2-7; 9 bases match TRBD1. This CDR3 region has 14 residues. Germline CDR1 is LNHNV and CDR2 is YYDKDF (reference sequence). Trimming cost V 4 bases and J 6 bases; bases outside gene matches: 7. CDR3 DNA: TGTGCCACCAGCATCACAGGGGGCCCCCTCGAGCAGTACTTC. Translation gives CATSITGGPLEQYF.

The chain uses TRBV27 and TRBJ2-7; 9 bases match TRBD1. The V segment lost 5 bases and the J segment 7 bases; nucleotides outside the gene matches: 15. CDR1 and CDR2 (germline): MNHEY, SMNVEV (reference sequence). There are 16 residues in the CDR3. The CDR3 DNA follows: TGTGCCAGCAGTACCTCAACCGGGACAGGGACTCGGGAGCAGTACTTC. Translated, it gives CASSTSTGTGTREQYF.

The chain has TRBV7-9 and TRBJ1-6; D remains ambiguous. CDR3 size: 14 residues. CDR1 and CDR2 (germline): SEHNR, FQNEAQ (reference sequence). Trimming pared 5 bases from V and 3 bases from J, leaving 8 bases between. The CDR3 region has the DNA TGTGCCAGCAGCCGTCCCGGCTATAATTCACCCCTCCACTTT. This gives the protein CASSRPGYNSPLHF.

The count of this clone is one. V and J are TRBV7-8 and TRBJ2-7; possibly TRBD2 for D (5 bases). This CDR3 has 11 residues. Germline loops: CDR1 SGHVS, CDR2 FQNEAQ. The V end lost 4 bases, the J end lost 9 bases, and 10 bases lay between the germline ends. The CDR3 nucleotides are TGTGCCAGCAGCTCGCCTCGGGGGCAGTACTTC. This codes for CASSSPRGQYF.

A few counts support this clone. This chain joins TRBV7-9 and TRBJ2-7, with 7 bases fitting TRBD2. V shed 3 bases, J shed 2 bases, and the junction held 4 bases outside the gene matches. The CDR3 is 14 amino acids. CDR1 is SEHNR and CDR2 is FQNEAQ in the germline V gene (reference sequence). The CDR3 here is CASSFPSGPYEQYF. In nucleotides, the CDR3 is TGTGCCAGCAGCTTCCCTAGCGGACCCTACGAGCAGTACTTC.

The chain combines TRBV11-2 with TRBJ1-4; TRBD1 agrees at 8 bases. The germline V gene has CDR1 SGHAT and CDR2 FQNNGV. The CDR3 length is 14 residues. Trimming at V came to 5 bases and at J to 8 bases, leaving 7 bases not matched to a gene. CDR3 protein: CASSATGVGEKLFF. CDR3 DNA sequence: TGTGCCAGCAGCGCGACAGGGGTTGGAGAAAAACTGTTTTTT.

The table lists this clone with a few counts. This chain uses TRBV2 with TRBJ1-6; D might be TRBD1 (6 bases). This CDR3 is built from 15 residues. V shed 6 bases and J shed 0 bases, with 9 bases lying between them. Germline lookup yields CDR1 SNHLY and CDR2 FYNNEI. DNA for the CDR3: TGTGCCAGCAGGAAGGACAGCTCCTATAATTCACCCCTCCACTTT. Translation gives CASRKDSSYNSPLHF.

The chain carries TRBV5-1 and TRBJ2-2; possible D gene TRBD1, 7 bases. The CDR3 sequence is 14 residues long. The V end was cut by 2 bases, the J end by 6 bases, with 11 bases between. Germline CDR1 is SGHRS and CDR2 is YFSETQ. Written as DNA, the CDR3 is TGCGCCAGCAGCTTACGGAGGGGGCCCGGGGAGCTGTTTTTT. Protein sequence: CASSLRRGPGELFF.